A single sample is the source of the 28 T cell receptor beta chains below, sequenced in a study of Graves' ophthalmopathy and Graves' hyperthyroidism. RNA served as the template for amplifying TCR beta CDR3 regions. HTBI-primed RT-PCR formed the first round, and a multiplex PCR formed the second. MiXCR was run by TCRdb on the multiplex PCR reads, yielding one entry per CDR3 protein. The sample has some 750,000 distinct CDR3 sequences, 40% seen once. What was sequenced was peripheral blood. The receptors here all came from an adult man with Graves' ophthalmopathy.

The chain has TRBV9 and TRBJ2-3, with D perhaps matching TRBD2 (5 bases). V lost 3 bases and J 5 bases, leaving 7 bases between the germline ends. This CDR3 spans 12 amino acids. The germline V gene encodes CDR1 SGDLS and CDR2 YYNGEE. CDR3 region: CASSEGGDTQYF. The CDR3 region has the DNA TGTGCCAGCAGCGAAGGAGGAGATACGCAGTATTTT.

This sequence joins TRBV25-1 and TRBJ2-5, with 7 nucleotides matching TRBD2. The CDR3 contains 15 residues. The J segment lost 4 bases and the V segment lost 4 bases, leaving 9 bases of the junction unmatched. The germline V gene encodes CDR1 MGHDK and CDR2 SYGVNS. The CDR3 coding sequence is TGTGCCAGCAGTGGTGCCCGCGGGAGACGAGAGACCCAGTACTTC. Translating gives CASSGARGRRETQYF.

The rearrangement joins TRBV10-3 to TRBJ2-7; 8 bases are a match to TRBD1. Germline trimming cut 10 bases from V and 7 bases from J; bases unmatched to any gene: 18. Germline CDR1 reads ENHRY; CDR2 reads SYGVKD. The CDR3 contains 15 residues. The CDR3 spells CASSLPGTGGEEQYF. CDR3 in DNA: TGTGCCAGCAGCCTGCCCGGGACAGGCGGCGAGGAGCAGTACTTC.

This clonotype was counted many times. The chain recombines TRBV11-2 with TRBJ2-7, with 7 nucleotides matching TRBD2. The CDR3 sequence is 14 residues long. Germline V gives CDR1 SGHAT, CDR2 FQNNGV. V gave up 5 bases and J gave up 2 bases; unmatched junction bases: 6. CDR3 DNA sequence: TGTGCCAGCAGCCCACGGGGAGGGGCCTACGAGCAGTACTTC. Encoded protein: CASSPRGGAYEQYF.

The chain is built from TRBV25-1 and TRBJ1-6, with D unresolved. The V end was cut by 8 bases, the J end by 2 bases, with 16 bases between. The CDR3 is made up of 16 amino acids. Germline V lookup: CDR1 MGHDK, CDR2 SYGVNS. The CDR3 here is CASSVTMEAYNSPLHF. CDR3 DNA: TGTGCCAGCTCTGTCACGATGGAGGCCTATAATTCACCCCTCCACTTT.

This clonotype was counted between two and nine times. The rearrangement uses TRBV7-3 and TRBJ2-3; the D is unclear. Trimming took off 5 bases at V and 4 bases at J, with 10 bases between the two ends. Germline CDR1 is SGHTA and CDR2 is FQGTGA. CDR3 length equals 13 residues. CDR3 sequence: CASSQTAADTQYF. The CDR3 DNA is TGTGCCAGCAGCCAAACGGCCGCAGATACGCAGTATTTT.

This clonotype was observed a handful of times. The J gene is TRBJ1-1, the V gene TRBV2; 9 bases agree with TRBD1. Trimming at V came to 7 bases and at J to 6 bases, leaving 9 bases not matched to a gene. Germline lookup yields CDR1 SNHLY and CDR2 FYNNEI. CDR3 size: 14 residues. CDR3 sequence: CASTLTGGSAEAFF. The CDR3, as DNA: TGTGCCAGCACCCTGACAGGGGGTTCCGCTGAAGCTTTCTTT.

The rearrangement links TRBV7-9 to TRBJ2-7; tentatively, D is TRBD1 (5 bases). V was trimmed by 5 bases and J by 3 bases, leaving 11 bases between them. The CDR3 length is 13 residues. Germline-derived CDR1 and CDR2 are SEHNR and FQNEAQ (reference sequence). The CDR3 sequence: CASSVRQSYEQYF. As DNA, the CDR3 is TGTGCCAGCAGCGTAAGACAGAGCTACGAGCAGTACTTC.

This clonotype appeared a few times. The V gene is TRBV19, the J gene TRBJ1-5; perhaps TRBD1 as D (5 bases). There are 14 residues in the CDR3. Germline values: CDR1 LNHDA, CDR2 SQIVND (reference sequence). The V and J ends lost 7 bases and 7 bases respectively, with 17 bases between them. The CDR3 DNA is TGTGCCAGTAATGGGGCAGCTGAGTTACAGCCCCAGCATTTT. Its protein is CASNGAAELQPQHF.

The CDR3 is CAISAQPDSNQPQHF. Written as DNA, the CDR3 is TGTGCCATCAGTGCGCAGCCTGATAGCAATCAGCCCCAGCATTTT. The chain carries TRBV10-3 and TRBJ1-5, with unresolved D. V gave up 4 bases and J gave up 0 bases, with 10 bases separating them. CDR3 length: 15 amino acids. Germline assignment: CDR1 ENHRY and CDR2 SYGVKD.

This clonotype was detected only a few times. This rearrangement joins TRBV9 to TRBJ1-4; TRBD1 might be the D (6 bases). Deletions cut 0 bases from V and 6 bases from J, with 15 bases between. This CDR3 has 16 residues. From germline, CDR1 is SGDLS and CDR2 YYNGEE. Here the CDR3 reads CASSVGTDRIYEKLFF. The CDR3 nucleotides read TGTGCCAGCAGCGTAGGGACAGACAGAATTTATGAAAAACTGTTTTTT.

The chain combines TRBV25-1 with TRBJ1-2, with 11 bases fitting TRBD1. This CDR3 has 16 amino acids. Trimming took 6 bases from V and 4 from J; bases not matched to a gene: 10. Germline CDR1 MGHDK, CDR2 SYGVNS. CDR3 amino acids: CASSTWTGGRSYGYTF. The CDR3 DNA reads TGTGCCAGCAGCACCTGGACAGGGGGCAGGAGCTATGGCTACACCTTC.

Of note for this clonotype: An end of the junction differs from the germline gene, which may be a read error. This CDR3 reads CASSSPGQDFTGELFF. In DNA form, the CDR3 reads TGTGCCAGTAGCTCTCCGGGACAGGATTTTACCGGGGAGCTGTTTTTT. The chain joins TRBV7-9 to TRBJ2-2; 8 positions agree with TRBD1. In germline, CDR1 is SEHNR, CDR2 FQNEAQ (reference sequence). This CDR3 has 16 residues.

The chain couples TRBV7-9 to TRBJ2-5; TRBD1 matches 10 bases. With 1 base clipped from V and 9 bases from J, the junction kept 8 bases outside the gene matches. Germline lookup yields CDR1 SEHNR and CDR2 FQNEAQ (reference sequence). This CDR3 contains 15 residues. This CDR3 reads CASSLDGTGVQPQYF. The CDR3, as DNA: TGTGCCAGCAGCTTAGACGGGACAGGGGTCCAGCCCCAGTACTTC.

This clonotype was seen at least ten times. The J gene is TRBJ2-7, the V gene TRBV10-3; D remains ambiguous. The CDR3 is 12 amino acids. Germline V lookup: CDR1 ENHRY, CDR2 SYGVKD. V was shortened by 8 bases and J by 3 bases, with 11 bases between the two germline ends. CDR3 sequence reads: CAISPTIYEQYF. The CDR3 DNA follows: TGTGCCATCTCCCCCACTATCTACGAGCAGTACTTC.

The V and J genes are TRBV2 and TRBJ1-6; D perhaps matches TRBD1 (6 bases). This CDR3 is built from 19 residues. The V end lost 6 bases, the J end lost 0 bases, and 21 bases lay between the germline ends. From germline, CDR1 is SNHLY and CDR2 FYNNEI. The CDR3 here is CASSPSVGGGSSYNSPLHF. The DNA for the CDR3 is TGTGCCAGCAGCCCGTCCGTGGGGGGGGGCAGCTCCTATAATTCACCCCTCCACTTT.

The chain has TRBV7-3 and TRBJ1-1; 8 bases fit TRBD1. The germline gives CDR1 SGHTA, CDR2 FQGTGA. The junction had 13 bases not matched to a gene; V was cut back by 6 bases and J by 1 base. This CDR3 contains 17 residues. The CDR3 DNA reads TGTGCCAGCAGTTCAAGTCAGGGGGCTGGGGGGAACACTGAAGCTTTCTTT. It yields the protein CASSSSQGAGGNTEAFF.

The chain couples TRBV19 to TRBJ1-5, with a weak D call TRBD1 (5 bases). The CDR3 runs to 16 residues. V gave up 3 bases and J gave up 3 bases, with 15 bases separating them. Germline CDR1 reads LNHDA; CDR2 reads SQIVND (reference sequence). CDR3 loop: CASSIRDRRFNQPQHF. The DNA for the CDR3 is TGTGCCAGTAGTATTCGGGACCGTCGATTCAATCAGCCCCAGCATTTT.

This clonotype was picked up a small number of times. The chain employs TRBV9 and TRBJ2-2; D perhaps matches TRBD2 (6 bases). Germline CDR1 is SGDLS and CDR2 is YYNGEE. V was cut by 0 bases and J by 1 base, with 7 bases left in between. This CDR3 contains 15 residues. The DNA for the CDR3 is TGTGCCAGCAGCGTAGGACTAGGGAACACCGGGGAGCTGTTTTTT. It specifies CASSVGLGNTGELFF.

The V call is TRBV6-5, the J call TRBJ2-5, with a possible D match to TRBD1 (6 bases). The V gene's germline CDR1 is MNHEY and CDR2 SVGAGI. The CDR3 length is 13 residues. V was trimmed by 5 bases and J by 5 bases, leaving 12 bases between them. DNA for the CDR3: TGTGCCAGCAGTAGCAGGGGCGCGGAGACCCAGTACTTC. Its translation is CASSSRGAETQYF.

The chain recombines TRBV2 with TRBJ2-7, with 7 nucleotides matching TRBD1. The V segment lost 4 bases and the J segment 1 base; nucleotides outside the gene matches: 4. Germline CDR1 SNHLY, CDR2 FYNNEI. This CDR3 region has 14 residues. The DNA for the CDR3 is TGTGCCAGCAGTGTGGACAGGTTTTCCTACGAGCAGTACTTC. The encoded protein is CASSVDRFSYEQYF.

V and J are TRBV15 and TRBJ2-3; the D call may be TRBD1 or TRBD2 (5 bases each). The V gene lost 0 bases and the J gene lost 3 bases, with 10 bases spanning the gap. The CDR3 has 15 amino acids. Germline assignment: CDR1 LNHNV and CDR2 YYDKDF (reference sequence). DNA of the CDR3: TGTGCCACCAGCAGAGATGAGGGGCAAACAGATACGCAGTATTTT. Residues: CATSRDEGQTDTQYF.

The CDR3 region is CASSPASGFNPSGLFF. CDR3 coding DNA: TGTGCCAGCAGCCCTGCTAGCGGCTTCAACCCCTCGGGGCTGTTTTTT. The chain carries TRBV7-2 and TRBJ2-2; 7 positions agree with TRBD2. The V gene's germline CDR1 is SGHTA and CDR2 FQGNSA. The CDR3 runs 16 residues. J gave up 13 bases and V 5 bases, and 19 bases lay outside the gene matches.

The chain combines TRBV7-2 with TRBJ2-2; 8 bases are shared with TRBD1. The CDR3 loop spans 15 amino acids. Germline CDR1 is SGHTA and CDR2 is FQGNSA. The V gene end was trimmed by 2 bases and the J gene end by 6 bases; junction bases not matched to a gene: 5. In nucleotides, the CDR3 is TGTGCCAGCAGCTTAAGCACAGGGGGTCCCGGGGAGCTGTTTTTT. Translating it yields CASSLSTGGPGELFF. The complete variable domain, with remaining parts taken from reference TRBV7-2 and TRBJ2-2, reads GAGVSQSPSNKVTEKGKDVELRCDPISGHTALYWYRQSLGQGLEFLIYFQGNSAPDKSGLPSDRFSAERTGGSVSTLTIQRTQQEDSAVYLCASSLSTGGPGELFFGEGSRLTVL.

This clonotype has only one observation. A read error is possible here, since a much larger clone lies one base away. DNA for the CDR3: TGTGCCAGCAGCTCCGGTGGGGACCAAGAGACCCAGTACTTC. Protein product: CASSSGGDQETQYF. This chain links TRBV9 with TRBJ2-5; no firm D call. CDR1 is SGDLS, CDR2 YYNGEE, per germline. This CDR3 region has 14 residues. Trimming removed 4 bases from V and 0 bases from J, with 10 bases in between.

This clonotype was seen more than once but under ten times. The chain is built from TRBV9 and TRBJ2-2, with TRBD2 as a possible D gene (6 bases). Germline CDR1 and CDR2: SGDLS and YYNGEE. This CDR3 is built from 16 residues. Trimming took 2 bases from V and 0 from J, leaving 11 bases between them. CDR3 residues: CASSVRGTANTGELFF. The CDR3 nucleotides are TGTGCCAGCAGCGTCCGCGGGACGGCGAACACCGGGGAGCTGTTTTTT.

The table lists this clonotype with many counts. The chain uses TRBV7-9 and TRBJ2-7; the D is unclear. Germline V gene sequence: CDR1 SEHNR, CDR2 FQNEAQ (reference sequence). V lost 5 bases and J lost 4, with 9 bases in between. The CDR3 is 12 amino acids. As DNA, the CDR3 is TGTGCCAGCAGCCCTAATTCTTACGAGCAGTACTTC. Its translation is CASSPNSYEQYF.

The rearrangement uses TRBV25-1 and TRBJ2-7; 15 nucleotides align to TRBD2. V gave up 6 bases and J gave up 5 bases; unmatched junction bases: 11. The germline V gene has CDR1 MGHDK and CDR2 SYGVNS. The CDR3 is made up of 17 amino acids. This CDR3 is CASSQDVGTSGGNEQYF. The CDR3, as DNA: TGTGCCAGCAGCCAAGATGTGGGGACTAGCGGGGGGAACGAGCAGTACTTC.